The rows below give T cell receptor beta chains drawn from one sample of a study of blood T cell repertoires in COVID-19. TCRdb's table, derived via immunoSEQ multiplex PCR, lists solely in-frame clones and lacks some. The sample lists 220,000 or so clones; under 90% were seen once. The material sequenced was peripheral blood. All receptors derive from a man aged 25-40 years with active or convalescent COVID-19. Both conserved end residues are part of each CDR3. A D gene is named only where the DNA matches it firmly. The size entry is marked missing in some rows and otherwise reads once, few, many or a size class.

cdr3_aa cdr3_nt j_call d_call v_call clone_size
CASSLGPADTQYF TGCGCCAGCAGCTTGGGGCCAGCAGATACGCAGTATTTT TRBJ2-3 . TRBV5-1 .
CASSAKTGKHPYGYTF TGTGCCAGCAGCGCGAAAACGGGAAAGCACCCCTATGGCTACACCTTC TRBJ1-2 . TRBV11-3 .
CASSSPWGDEQFF TGTGCCAGCAGCTCACCTTGGGGCGATGAGCAGTTCTTC TRBJ2-1 . TRBV9 .
CATSEGTSGDSTDTQYF TGTGCCACCAGTGAAGGGACTAGCGGGGATAGCACAGATACGCAGTATTTT TRBJ2-3 TRBD2 TRBV24-1 once
CASSLVTGDYQPQHF TGTGCCAGCAGCTTAGTTACGGGGGATTATCAGCCCCAGCATTTT TRBJ1-5 . TRBV7-2 few
CASSYRLAGDEETQYF TGTGCCAGCAGCTACAGACTAGCGGGAGATGAGGAGACCCAGTACTTC TRBJ2-5 TRBD2 TRBV7-9 .
CASSVGQGSYEQYF TGTGCCAGTAGTGTAGGACAGGGAAGTTACGAGCAGTACTTC TRBJ2-7 TRBD1 TRBV19 .
CASSLGLAPNTGELFF TGTGCCAGCAGCTTAGGACTAGCGCCGAACACCGGGGAGCTGTTTTTT TRBJ2-2 TRBD2 TRBV7-9 .
CASTRQGWGMNTEAFF TGTGCCAGCACTAGACAGGGGTGGGGGATGAACACTGAAGCTTTCTTT TRBJ1-1 TRBD1 TRBV18 .
CASTNSDTQYF TGTGCCAGCACTAATTCAGATACGCAGTATTTT TRBJ2-3 . TRBV18 .
CASSASVLAGALDTQYF TGTGCCAGCAGCGCAAGTGTCCTAGCGGGAGCTCTAGATACGCAGTATTTT TRBJ2-3 TRBD2 TRBV14 .
CASLLRGTDDYGYTF TGTGCCAGTCTTCTTCGGGGGACCGACGACTATGGCTACACCTTC TRBJ1-2 . TRBV19 .
CASSLSETTDTQYF TGCGCCAGCAGCTTATCGGAGACCACAGATACGCAGTATTTT TRBJ2-3 . TRBV5-1 .
CASSLYSGGHGYTF TGTGCCAGCAGCTTATATTCTGGTGGCCATGGCTACACCTTC TRBJ1-2 . TRBV5-6 .
CATSVGTTKPQHF TGTGCCACCAGCGTAGGGACTACGAAGCCCCAGCATTTT TRBJ1-5 . TRBV15 .
CASSETGDTEAFF TGTGCCAGCAGTGAGACAGGGGACACTGAAGCTTTCTTT TRBJ1-1 TRBD1 TRBV11-2 .
CASSSNKDSTFTDTQYF TGTGCCAGCAGCTCTAACAAGGACTCTACGTTCACAGATACGCAGTATTTT TRBJ2-3 . TRBV7-9 .
CASSQRGSQYGYTF TGCGCCAGCAGTCAAAGGGGCAGCCAATATGGCTACACCTTC TRBJ1-2 . TRBV23-1 .
CASSIGAGGPGAGELFF TGTGCCAGTAGTATCGGAGCGGGAGGGCCTGGGGCCGGGGAGCTGTTTTTT TRBJ2-2 TRBD2 TRBV19 .
CASSIRGQSNQPQHF TGTGCCAGTAGTATCAGGGGTCAGAGCAATCAGCCCCAGCATTTT TRBJ1-5 . TRBV19 .
CAISEGQAFNQPQHF TGTGCCATCAGCGAAGGACAGGCTTTCAATCAGCCCCAGCATTTT TRBJ1-5 TRBD1 TRBV10-3 .
CASSFRQGPWNTEAFF TGTGCCAGCAGTTTTCGTCAGGGCCCTTGGAACACTGAAGCTTTCTTT TRBJ1-1 . TRBV28 .
CASSSGLAGSGELFF TGTGCCAGCAGCTCAGGACTAGCGGGAAGTGGGGAGCTGTTTTTT TRBJ2-2 TRBD2 TRBV11-2 .
CASTPPGGTYNEQFF TGCGCCAGCACCCCGCCGGGGGGTACCTACAATGAGCAGTTCTTC TRBJ2-1 TRBD2 TRBV4-1 .
CASIRQGWENEAFF TGTGCTAGTATCCGACAGGGGTGGGAAAATGAAGCTTTCTTT TRBJ1-1 TRBD1 TRBV12-5 .
CASSHGASGRGGEQYF TGTGCCAGCAGCCACGGGGCTAGCGGGAGGGGGGGCGAGCAGTACTTC TRBJ2-7 TRBD2 TRBV3-1/TRBV3-2 many
CASRPTGFLVGIKDTQYF TGTGCCAGCAGGCCAACAGGGTTCCTGGTGGGGATTAAAGATACGCAGTATTTT TRBJ2-3 . TRBV27 .
CASSRGGDGGSPLHF TGTGCCAGCAGTCGCGGGGGGGACGGTGGTTCACCCCTCCACTTT TRBJ1-6 . TRBV14 .
CASSFQGSTEAFF TGTGCCAGCAGTTTTCAGGGTAGCACTGAAGCTTTCTTT TRBJ1-1 . TRBV12-3/TRBV12-4 .
CASSWGLAGEQYF TGTGCCAGCAGTTGGGGACTAGCGGGTGAGCAGTACTTC TRBJ2-7 TRBD2 TRBV6-5 .
CASSLATGPNTEAFF TGCGCCAGCAGCTTGGCCACTGGGCCGAACACTGAAGCTTTCTTT TRBJ1-1 . TRBV5-1 .
CASSSQTSGRDGYTF TGTGCCAGCAGCTCCCAAACATCTGGGCGGGATGGCTACACCTTC TRBJ1-2 . TRBV7-9 .
CAWSPTRELFF TGTGCCTGGAGTCCAACAAGAGAGCTGTTTTTT TRBJ2-2 . TRBV30 .
CASSLDPGVLETQYF TGTGCCAGCAGCTTAGATCCGGGAGTCTTGGAGACCCAGTACTTC TRBJ2-5 . TRBV11-2 few
CASSQDDLVRPGELFF TGCGCCAGCAGCCAAGACGATCTAGTGCGCCCCGGGGAGCTGTTTTTT TRBJ2-2 . TRBV4-3 .
CASSSQGPKDINYGYTF TGTGCCAGCAGTTCTCAGGGGCCCAAGGACATTAACTATGGCTACACCTTC TRBJ1-2 . TRBV28 once
CASSLVAGGGGEQFF TGTGCCAGCAGCTTAGTAGCGGGAGGCGGTGGTGAGCAGTTCTTC TRBJ2-1 TRBD2 TRBV7-2 .
CASSPRMILQGSYEQYF TGTGCCAGCTCACCCCGGATGATTCTTCAGGGCTCCTACGAGCAGTACTTC TRBJ2-7 . TRBV27 .
CASSLAGLAGGRREQYF TGTGCCAGCAGCTTAGCGGGACTAGCGGGGGGGCGGCGCGAGCAGTACTTC TRBJ2-7 TRBD2 TRBV7-9 .
CASTRLASSYEQYF TGTGCCAGCACTCGACTAGCCTCCTCCTACGAGCAGTACTTC TRBJ2-7 TRBD2 TRBV6-6 .
CASSSRDTQYF TGTGCCAGCAGCTCGAGAGATACGCAGTATTTT TRBJ2-3 . TRBV7-9 .
CAISQAGGRQETQYF TGTGCCATCAGCCAAGCGGGGGGCAGACAAGAGACCCAGTACTTC TRBJ2-5 TRBD2 TRBV10-3 .
CASKADTEQFF TGTGCCAGCAAGGCGGATACCGAGCAGTTCTTC TRBJ2-1 . TRBV6-5 .
CASYKTQTSGGQHTQYF TGTGCCAGCTACAAGACTCAAACTAGCGGGGGGCAACATACGCAGTATTTT TRBJ2-3 TRBD2 TRBV2 .
CASSYSRFFEPQHF TGTGCCAGCAGTTACTCACGGTTTTTTGAGCCCCAGCATTTT TRBJ1-5 . TRBV6-6 few
CASSSGTSGPYNEQFF TGTGCCAGCAGTTCGGGGACTAGCGGGCCCTACAATGAGCAGTTCTTC TRBJ2-1 TRBD2 TRBV27 .
CASSKLAKGEQYF TGTGCCAGCAGCAAACTAGCAAAGGGCGAGCAGTACTTC TRBJ2-7 . TRBV7-2 .
CASSQDGHRDTNTGELFF TGCGCCAGCAGCCAAGATGGGCACCGGGACACCAACACCGGGGAGCTGTTTTTT TRBJ2-2 . TRBV4-3 .
CASSLAPTDREKLFF TGCGCCAGCAGCCTGGCCCCTACGGACAGGGAGAAACTGTTTTTT TRBJ1-4 TRBD1 TRBV5-1 .
CASTGTVSFNYGYTF TGTGCCAGCACCGGGACAGTTTCTTTCAACTATGGCTACACCTTC TRBJ1-2 TRBD1 TRBV7-9 .
CASSEGQGYYEQYF TGTGCCAGCAGCGAGGGACAGGGGTATTACGAGCAGTACTTC TRBJ2-7 TRBD1 TRBV3-1/TRBV3-2 .
CASRTTGQNTQYF TGTGCCAGCAGAACGACTGGCCAGAATACGCAGTATTTT TRBJ2-3 . TRBV12-3/TRBV12-4 .